This T cell receptor beta chain was found in a study of T-cell reconstitution after alpha-beta-depleted transplantation in children. This clonotype was seen a handful of times. What it binds is unknown. V was cut by 3 bases and J by 3 bases, with 10 bases left in between. This CDR3 is 14 amino acids long. The V gene's germline CDR1 is SGHDT and CDR2 YYEEEE. Unique molecular identifiers were used in preparing the TCRbeta library. TCRdb ran MiXCR on the PCR reads and lists one entry per CDR3 protein. The top ten hold about 5% of the sample, which has approximately 230,000 distinct CDR3 sequences, roughly a quarter seen once. Notes on the study in general: Several hundred expanded graft clones reportedly were the source of alpha-beta T cells about two months after transplant. There were some patients whose high TCRbeta diversity at day 60 came from surviving recipient T cells and thymic progenitors. Newly made T cells mostly supplied T-cell counts and diversity one year after transplant.

The receptor was isolated from a female patient under 10 years old who had a stem cell transplant for congenital amegakaryocytic thrombocytopenia, so the T cells may come from the graft donor. Sequencing was performed on PBMCs, mostly from graft donor cells, taken 360 days after TCRalphabeta/CD19-depleted stem cell transplant. The chain joins TRBV5-6 to TRBJ2-1; no definite D call. CDR3 nucleotides: TGTGCCAGCAGCTCTGGGTCCTACTACAATGAGCAGTTCTTC. Its translation: CASSSGSYYNEQFF.